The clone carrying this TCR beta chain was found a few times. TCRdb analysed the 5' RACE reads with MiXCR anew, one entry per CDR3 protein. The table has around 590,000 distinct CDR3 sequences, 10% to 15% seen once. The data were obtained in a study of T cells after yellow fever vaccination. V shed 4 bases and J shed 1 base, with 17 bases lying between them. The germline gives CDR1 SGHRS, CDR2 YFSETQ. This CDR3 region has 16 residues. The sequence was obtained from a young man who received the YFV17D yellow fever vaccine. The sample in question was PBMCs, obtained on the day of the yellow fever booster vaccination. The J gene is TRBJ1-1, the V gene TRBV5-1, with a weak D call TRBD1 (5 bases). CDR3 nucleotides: TGCGCCAGCAGCCGGGCCCGGGGGGTGAAGAACACTGAAGCTTTCTTT. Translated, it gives CASSRARGVKNTEAFF.